This TCR beta chain emerged from a study of OX40 agonist ivuxolimab in advanced cancers. For the study in its entirety: Ivuxolimab, which targeted the costimulatory receptor OX40 (CD134), was an agonistic, fully human IgG2 monoclonal antibody. Intravenous ivuxolimab was administered to patients every 2 weeks at six dose levels: 0.01, 0.1, 0.3, 1.5, 3 and 10 mg/kg. Among the roughly 52 dose-escalation patients, around 20 had hepatocellular carcinoma, 15 or so melanoma, 9 renal cell carcinoma and 9 head and neck cancer. In the dose-escalation cohort, 82.7% of patients were male, and the mean age was roughly 60 years, with a range of about 20 to 79. Patients were allowed to have had prior anti-PD-1, anti-PD-L1 or anti-CTLA-4 therapy, and around two fifths of the dose-escalation patients had been treated with checkpoint inhibitors. Three dose-escalation patients achieved partial responses, one with hepatocellular carcinoma and two with cutaneous melanoma. The point of sequencing TCRbeta in the periphery was to test whether ivuxolimab changed TCR sequence diversity and drove clonal T-cell expansion. The paper covers the monotherapy dose-escalation part of the phase I ivuxolimab trial, which included N of about 51 patients.

The research as a whole found: At doses of 0.1 to 3.0 mg/kg, clonal expansion of both CD4+ and CD8+ T cells in blood was seen between baseline and week 6. Low levels of normalized T-cell clonal expansion were also seen in some patients who did not respond. The antigen specificity of the clonally expanded peripheral T cells was not determined. In the 0.1-3.0 mg/kg groups, partial responders had among the lowest normalized peripheral clonal expansion, particularly in CD8+ T cells. After ivuxolimab, CD8+ T cells had more expanded clones than CD4+ T cells on average.

Patients with a history of autoimmune disease or receiving systemic immunosuppression were excluded from the trial. In every dose cohort, peripheral blood was drawn for TCR sequencing at baseline, cycle 4 day 1, and cycle 7 day 1. The samples were taken from a phase I, first-in-human, multicenter, open-label dose-escalation trial of ivuxolimab. Adults with locally advanced or metastatic melanoma, renal cell, hepatocellular, or head and neck squamous cell carcinoma were enrolled in the trial. Before TCR sequencing, CD4+ T cells and CD8+ T cells from peripheral blood were sorted into separate populations. Genomic DNA was isolated from the sorted cells so that the TCRbeta CDR3 region could be sequenced. The immunoSEQ Assay was used for sequencing of TCRbeta CDR3 regions. Imported from immuneACCESS, the table was reduced by TCRdb to in-frame sequences with V and J called. These copies leave out some clones; in studies compared against another copy, an unresolved V gene accounts for under half, and the cause of the remainder is not known. This sample gives approximately 49,000 clones in total; about 88% of them show up just once. The top ten constitute around 1.1% of the sample.

With regard to this clone: The target of this receptor is not known. No much larger clone exists at a distance of one base, and base qualities are not known.

The V end loses 4 bases and the J end loses 4 bases, and a stretch of 11 bases separates them. Its CDR3 holds 13 amino acids, cysteine through phenylalanine. The kept DNA is CDR3 alone, 39 bases in frame from the first base. In the germline V gene, CDR1 corresponds to SGHTA and CDR2 to FQGTGA. The sequencing here drew on CD4+ or CD8+ T cells sorted from blood, taken in a trial of the OX40 agonist ivuxolimab. The clonotype originates from an adult with an advanced solid tumor such as melanoma, head and neck, liver or kidney cancer. In this chain, TRBV7-3 is recombined with TRBJ2-7, with a weak D call of TRBD1 (6 bases match). In nucleotide form, the sequence is TGTGCCAGCAGCTGGGCGGACAGATACGAGCAGTACTTC. This encodes CASSWADRYEQYF. With all but the CDR3 taken from the reference TRBV7-3 and TRBJ2-7 genes, the full variable domain is: GAGVSQTPSNKVTEKGKYVELRCDPISGHTALYWYRQSLGQGPEFLIYFQGTGAADDSGLPNDRFFAVRPEGSVSTLKIQRTERGDSAVYLCASSWADRYEQYFGPGTRLTVT.